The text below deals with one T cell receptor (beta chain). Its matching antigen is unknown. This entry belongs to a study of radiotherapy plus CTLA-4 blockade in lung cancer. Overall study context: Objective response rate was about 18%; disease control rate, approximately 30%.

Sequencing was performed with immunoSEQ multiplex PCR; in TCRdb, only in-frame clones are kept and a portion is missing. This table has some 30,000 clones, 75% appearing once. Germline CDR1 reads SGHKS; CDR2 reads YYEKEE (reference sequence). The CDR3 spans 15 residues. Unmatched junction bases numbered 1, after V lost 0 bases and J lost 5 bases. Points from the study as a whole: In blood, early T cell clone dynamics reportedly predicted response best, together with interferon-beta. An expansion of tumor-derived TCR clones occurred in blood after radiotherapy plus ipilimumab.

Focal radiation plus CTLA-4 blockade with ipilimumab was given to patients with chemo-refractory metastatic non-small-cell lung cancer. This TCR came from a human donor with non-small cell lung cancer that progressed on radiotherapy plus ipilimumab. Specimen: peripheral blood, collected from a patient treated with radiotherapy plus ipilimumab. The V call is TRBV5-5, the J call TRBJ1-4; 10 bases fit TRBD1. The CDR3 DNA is TGTGCCAGCAGCTTGGAGGGACAGGGGAATGAAAAACTGTTTTTT. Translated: CASSLEGQGNEKLFF.